A single sample gave rise to the 10 T cell receptor beta chains below, sequenced in a study of response to subunit inactivated influenza vaccine. TCRdb reprocessed the RT-PCR reads via MiXCR and lists one record per CDR3 protein. The data contain 700,000 to 900,000 distinct CDR3 sequences, around 21% of them singletons. The material was PBMCs from blood, obtained roughly 5 days after vaccination. These receptor sequences come from a man aged 45-65 years who received an inactivated influenza vaccine.

This clonotype has more than one count but fewer than ten. J is TRBJ1-5 and V is TRBV5-5; possibly TRBD1 for D (6 bases). This CDR3 is 16 amino acids long. The V gene lost 4 bases and the J gene lost 1 base, with 15 bases spanning the gap. Germline V gene sequence: CDR1 SGHKS, CDR2 YYEKEE (reference sequence). The CDR3 bases are TGTGCCAGCAGCCAAGGGACACCTTTGAGCAATCAGCCCCAGCATTTT. It translates to CASSQGTPLSNQPQHF.

The chain joins TRBV27 to TRBJ2-5; 16 bases are shared with TRBD2. Looked up from germline, CDR1 is MNHEY and CDR2 is SMNVEV (reference sequence). The trim removed 7 bases at V and 1 base at J, leaving 15 bases unmatched. The CDR3 loop spans 20 amino acids. In DNA form, the CDR3 reads TGTGCCAGCAAAAACCTCGGGACTAGCGGGGGGGCGCACCTCCAAGAGACCCAGTACTTC. It codes for CASKNLGTSGGAHLQETQYF.

The chain has TRBV6-5 and TRBJ2-4, with D perhaps matching TRBD2 (5 bases). The CDR3 runs 12 residues. From germline, CDR1 is MNHEY and CDR2 SVGAGI. V lost 11 bases to trimming and J lost 8 bases, with 16 bases between them. CDR3 bases: TGTGCCCGACGACGGGGTAGGCACATTCAGTACTTC. Encoded protein: CARRRGRHIQYF.

Many counts were recorded for this clonotype. The chain recombines TRBV5-1 with TRBJ2-1; 9 bases match TRBD2. The CDR3 contains 16 residues. Germline V gene lookup returns CDR1 SGHRS and CDR2 YFSETQ. Germline trimming cut 2 bases from V and 6 bases from J; bases unmatched to any gene: 9. CDR3 coding DNA: TGCGCCAGCAGCTTAGCTACTAGCGGGTCTATCAATGAGCAGTTCTTC. It yields the protein CASSLATSGSINEQFF.

J is TRBJ1-1 and V is TRBV20-1; no reliable D call. The CDR3 has 13 residues. V was cut by 3 bases and J by 0 bases, with 8 bases left in between. The germline V gene has CDR1 DFQATT and CDR2 SNEGSKA (reference sequence). In DNA form, the CDR3 reads TGCAGTGCTAGCAATGGAATGAACACTGAAGCTTTCTTT. This encodes CSASNGMNTEAFF.

V usage is TRBV12-3 or TRBV12-4 and J usage is TRBJ2-1, with D perhaps matching TRBD1 (7 bases). V was shortened by 6 bases and J by 1 base, with 10 bases between the two germline ends. The CDR3 covers 14 residues. The CDR3 sequence: CASRTGTSYNEQFF. CDR3 in DNA: TGTGCCAGCAGGACAGGGACTTCCTACAATGAGCAGTTCTTC.

The genes are TRBV20-1 and TRBJ2-1; TRBD2 matches at 14 bases. V lost 3 bases, J lost 6 bases, and 10 bases stayed unmatched. The CDR3 totals 17 residues. Germline CDR1 and CDR2: DFQATT and SNEGSKA (reference sequence). The CDR3 nucleotides read TGCAGTGCTAGTGGGGGACTAGCGGGAGTATGGGGCAATGAGCAGTTCTTC. Its translation is CSASGGLAGVWGNEQFF.

This clonotype was found a few times. This chain connects TRBV11-2 to TRBJ2-1, with no clear D. Germline V gene lookup returns CDR1 SGHAT and CDR2 FQNNGV. This CDR3 region has 16 residues. V lost 0 bases and J lost 6, with 15 bases in between. CDR3 residues: CASSLEVGQVGNEQFF. Written as DNA, the CDR3 is TGTGCCAGCAGCTTAGAAGTGGGTCAGGTTGGCAATGAGCAGTTCTTC.

Only a few counts were recorded for this clonotype. This sequence joins TRBV6-5 and TRBJ2-5; 10 bases are a match to TRBD2. In germline, CDR1 is MNHEY, CDR2 SVGAGI. Trimming took 3 bases from V and 3 from J; bases not matched to a gene: 7. This CDR3 has 16 residues. The CDR3 region has the DNA TGTGCCAGCAGTTATATCCCTAGCGGGAGAGAAGAGACCCAGTACTTC. Protein: CASSYIPSGREETQYF.

The rearrangement links TRBV11-2 to TRBJ2-1, with 8 nucleotides matching TRBD2. The CDR3 runs 16 residues. CDR1 and CDR2 from the germline V gene are SGHAT and FQNNGV. V lost 5 bases and J lost 3; bases outside the gene matches: 9. This CDR3 reads CASSNTGTRNYNEQFF. In DNA, the CDR3 is TGTGCCAGCAGCAATACCGGGACTAGGAACTACAATGAGCAGTTCTTC.